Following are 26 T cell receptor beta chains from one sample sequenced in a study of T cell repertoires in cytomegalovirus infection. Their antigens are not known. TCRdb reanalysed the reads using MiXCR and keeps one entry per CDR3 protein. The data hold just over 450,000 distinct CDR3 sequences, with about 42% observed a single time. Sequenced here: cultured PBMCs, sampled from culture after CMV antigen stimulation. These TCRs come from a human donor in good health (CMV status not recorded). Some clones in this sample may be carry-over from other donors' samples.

CDR3 protein: CASSQTSGPYYEQYF. The DNA for the CDR3 is TGTGCCAGCAGCCAAACTAGCGGGCCCTACTACGAGCAGTACTTC. This chain uses TRBV7-2 with TRBJ2-7; 9 bases fit TRBD2. CDR1 and CDR2 (germline): SGHTA, FQGNSA. The CDR3 covers 15 residues. Unmatched junction bases numbered 8, after V lost 5 bases and J lost 3 bases.

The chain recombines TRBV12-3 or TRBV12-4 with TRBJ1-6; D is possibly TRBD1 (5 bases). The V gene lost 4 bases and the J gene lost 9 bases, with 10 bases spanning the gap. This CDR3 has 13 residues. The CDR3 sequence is CASSWAGSSPLHF. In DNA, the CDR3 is TGTGCCAGCAGTTGGGCAGGGAGTTCACCCCTCCACTTT.

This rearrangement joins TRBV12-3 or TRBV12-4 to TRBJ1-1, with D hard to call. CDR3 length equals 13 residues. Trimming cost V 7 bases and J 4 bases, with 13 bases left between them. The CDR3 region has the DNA TGTGCCAGCACCTCCTTTGGTGGCACTGAAGCTTTCTTT. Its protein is CASTSFGGTEAFF.

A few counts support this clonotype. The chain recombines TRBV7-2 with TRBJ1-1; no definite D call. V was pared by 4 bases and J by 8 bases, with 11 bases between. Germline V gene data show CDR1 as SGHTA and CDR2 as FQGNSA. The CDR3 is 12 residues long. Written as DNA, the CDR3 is TGTGCCAGCAGCTCCTGGGGAGGCGAAGCTTTCTTT. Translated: CASSSWGGEAFF.

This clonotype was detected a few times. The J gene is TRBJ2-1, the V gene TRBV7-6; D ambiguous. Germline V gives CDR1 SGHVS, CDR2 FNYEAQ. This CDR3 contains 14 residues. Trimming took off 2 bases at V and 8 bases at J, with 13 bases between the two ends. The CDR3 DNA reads TGTGCCAGCAGCTTACAGTGGGCCTCGGATGAGCAGTTCTTC. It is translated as CASSLQWASDEQFF.

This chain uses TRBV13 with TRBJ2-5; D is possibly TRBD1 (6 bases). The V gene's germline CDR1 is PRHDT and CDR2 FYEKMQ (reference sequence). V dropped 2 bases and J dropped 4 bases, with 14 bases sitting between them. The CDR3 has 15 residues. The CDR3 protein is CASSLLGQGRETQYF. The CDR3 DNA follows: TGTGCCAGCAGCTTATTGGGACAAGGCAGAGAGACCCAGTACTTC.

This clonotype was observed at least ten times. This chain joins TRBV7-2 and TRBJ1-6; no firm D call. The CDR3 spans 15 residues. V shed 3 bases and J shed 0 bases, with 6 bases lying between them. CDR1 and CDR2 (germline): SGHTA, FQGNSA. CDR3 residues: CASSLWSSYNSPLHF. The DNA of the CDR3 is TGTGCCAGCAGCTTGTGGAGCTCCTATAATTCACCCCTCCACTTT.

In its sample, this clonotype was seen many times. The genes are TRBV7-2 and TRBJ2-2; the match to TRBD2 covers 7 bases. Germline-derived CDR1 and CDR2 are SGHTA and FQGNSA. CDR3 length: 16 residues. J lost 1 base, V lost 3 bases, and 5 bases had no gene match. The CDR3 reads CASSFSSGQNTGELFF. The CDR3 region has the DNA TGTGCCAGCAGCTTCTCTAGCGGACAGAACACCGGGGAGCTGTTTTTT.

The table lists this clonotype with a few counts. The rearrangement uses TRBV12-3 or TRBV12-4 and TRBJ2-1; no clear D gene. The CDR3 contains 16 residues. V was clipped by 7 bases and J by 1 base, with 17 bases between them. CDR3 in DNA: TGTGCCAGCACCGAGAAAGAAAGAGGATCCTACAATGAGCAGTTCTTC. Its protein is CASTEKERGSYNEQFF.

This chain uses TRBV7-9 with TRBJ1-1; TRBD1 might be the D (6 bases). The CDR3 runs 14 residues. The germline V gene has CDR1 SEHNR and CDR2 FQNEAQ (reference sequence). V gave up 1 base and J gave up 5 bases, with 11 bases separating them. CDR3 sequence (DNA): TGTGCCAGCAGCTTAGAACAGGGCGCAACTGAAGCTTTCTTT. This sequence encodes CASSLEQGATEAFF.

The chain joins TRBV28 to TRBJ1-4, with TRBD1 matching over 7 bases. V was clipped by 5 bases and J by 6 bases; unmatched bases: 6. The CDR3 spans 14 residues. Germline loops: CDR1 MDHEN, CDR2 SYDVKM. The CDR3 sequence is CASSPPGTDEKLFF. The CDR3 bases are TGTGCCAGCAGTCCACCTGGGACAGATGAAAAACTGTTTTTT.

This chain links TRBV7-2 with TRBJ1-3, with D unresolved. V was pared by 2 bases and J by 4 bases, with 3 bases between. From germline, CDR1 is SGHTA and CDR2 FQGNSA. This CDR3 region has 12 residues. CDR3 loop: CASSLPGNTIYF. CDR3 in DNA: TGTGCCAGCAGCTTACCCGGAAACACCATATATTTT.

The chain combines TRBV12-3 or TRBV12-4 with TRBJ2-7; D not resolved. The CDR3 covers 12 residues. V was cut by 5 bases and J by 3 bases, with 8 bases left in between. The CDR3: CASSRDYYEQYF. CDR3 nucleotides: TGTGCCAGCAGTCGTGATTACTACGAGCAGTACTTC.

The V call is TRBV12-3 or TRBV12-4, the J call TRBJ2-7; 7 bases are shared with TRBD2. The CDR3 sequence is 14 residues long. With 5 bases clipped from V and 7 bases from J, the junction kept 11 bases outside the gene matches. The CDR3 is CASSPDGGWKEQYF. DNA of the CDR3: TGTGCCAGCAGTCCCGACGGGGGGTGGAAAGAGCAGTACTTC.

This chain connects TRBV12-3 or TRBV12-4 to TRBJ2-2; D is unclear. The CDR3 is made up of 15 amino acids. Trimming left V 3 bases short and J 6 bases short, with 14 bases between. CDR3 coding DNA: TGTGCCAGCAGTTTGAGAGACGCGGTGGCCGGGGAGCTGTTTTTT. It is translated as CASSLRDAVAGELFF.

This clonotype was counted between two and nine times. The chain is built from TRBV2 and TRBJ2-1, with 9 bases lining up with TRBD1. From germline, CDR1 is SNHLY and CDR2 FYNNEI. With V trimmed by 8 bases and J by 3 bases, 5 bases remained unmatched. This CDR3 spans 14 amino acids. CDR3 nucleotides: TGTGCCAGCGGAGTGGGACAGGGCTACAATGAGCAGTTCTTC. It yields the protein CASGVGQGYNEQFF. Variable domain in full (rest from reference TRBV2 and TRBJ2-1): EPEVTQTPSHQVTQMGQEVILRCVPISNHLYFYWYRQILGQKVEFLVSFYNNEISEKSEIFDDQFSVERPDGSNFTLKIRSTKLEDSAMYFCASGVGQGYNEQFFGPGTRLTVL.

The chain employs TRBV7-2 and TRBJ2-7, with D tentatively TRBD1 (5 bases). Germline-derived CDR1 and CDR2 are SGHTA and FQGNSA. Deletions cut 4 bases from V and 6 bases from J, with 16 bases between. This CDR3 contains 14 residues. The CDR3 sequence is CASSSIPQGGEQYF. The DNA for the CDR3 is TGTGCCAGCAGCTCGATCCCGCAGGGCGGCGAGCAGTACTTC.

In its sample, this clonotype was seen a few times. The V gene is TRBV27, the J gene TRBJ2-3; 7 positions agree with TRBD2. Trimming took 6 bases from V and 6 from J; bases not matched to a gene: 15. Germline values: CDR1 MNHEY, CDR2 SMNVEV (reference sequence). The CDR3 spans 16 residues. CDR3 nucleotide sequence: TGTGCCAGCAGCCCTTTTGGGGGGGGGGTCCCCGATACGCAGTATTTT. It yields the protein CASSPFGGGVPDTQYF.

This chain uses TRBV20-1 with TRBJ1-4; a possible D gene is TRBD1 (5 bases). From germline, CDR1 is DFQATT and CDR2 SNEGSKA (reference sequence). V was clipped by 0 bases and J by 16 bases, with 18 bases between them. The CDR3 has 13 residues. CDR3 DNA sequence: TGCAGTGCTAGAGATCTGTTGGATAGCGGGGGGTTTTTT. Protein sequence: CSARDLLDSGGFF.

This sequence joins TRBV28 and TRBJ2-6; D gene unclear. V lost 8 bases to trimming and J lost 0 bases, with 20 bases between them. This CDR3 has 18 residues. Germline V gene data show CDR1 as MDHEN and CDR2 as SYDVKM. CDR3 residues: CASVLGRSASSGANVLTF. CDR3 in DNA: TGTGCCAGCGTCCTTGGGCGATCCGCCTCCTCTGGGGCCAACGTCCTGACTTTC.

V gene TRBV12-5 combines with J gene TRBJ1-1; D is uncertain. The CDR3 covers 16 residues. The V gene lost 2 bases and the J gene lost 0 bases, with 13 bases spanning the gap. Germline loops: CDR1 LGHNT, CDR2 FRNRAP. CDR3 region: CASGLPTGSLNTEAFF. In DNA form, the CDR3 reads TGTGCTAGTGGTTTGCCTACTGGGTCCCTGAACACTGAAGCTTTCTTT. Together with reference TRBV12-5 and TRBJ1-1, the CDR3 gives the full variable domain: DARVTQTPRHKVTEMGQEVTMRCQPILGHNTVFWYRQTMMQGLELLAYFRNRAPLDDSGMPKDRFSAEMPDATLATLKIQPSEPRDSAVYFCASGLPTGSLNTEAFFGQGTRLTVV.

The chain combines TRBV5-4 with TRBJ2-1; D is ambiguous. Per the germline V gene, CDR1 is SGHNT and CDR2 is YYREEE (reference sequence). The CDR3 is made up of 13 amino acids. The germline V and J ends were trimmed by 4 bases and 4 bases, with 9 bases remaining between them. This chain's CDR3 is CASSQERYNEQFF. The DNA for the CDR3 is TGTGCCAGCAGCCAAGAGAGATACAATGAGCAGTTCTTC.

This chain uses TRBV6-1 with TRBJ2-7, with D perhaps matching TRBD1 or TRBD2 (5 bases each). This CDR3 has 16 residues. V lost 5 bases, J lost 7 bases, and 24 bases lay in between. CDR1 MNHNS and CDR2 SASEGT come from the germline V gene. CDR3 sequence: CASSYHPGPPTVEQYF. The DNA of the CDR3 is TGTGCCAGCAGTTACCATCCGGGACCACCTACAGTGGAGCAGTACTTC.

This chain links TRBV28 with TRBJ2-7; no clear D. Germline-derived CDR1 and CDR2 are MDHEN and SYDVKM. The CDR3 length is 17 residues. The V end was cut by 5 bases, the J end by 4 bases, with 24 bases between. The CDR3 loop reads CASSPPWRMGVEYEQYF. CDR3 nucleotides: TGTGCCAGCAGTCCTCCCTGGCGTATGGGCGTTGAGTACGAGCAGTACTTC.

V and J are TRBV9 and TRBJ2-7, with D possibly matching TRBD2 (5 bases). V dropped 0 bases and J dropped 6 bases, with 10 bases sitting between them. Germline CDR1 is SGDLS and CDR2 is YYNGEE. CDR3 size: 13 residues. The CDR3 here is CASSVVSGSEQYF. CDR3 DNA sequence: TGTGCCAGCAGCGTAGTTTCTGGGAGCGAGCAGTACTTC. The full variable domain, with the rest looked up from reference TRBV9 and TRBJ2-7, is DSGVTQTPKHLITATGQRVTLRCSPRSGDLSVYWYQQSLDQGLQFLIQYYNGEERAKGNILERFSAQQFPDLHSELNLSSLELGDSALYFCASSVVSGSEQYFGPGTRLTVT.

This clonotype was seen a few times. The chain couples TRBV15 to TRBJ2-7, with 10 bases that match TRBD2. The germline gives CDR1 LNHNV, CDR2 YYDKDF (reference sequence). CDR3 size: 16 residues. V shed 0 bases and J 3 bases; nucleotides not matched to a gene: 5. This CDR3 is CATSRDTTSGVYEQYF. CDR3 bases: TGTGCCACCAGCAGAGATACTACTAGCGGGGTCTACGAGCAGTACTTC.